There are a few counts of the clone carrying this T cell receptor (beta chain). Its antigen is still unknown. The library targeted TCRbeta and was prepared with unique molecular identifiers. In TCRdb, the PCR reads were re-called with MiXCR into one record per CDR3 protein. The repertoire consists of 670,000 or so distinct CDR3 sequences, with less than 15% occurring once and the leading ten covering about 0.77%. This record comes from a study of T-cell reconstitution after alpha-beta-depleted transplantation in children. Points from the study as a whole: T cells produced anew were the main source of T-cell counts and diversity one year after transplant. Several hundred expanded graft clones reportedly supplied alpha-beta T cells about two months after transplant. After transplant, high TCRbeta diversity at day 60 in some patients arose from surviving recipient T cells and thymic progenitors.

Germline trimming cut 6 bases from V and 3 bases from J; bases unmatched to any gene: 3. The CDR3 runs to 15 residues. Germline V gene data show CDR1 as SGHAT and CDR2 as FQNNGV. The chain uses TRBV11-2 and TRBJ2-3; 13 bases line up with TRBD2. The TCR comes from a girl aged 2-15 years with congenital amegakaryocytic thrombocytopenia, due to receive a stem cell transplant. The material was PBMCs, obtained before TCRalphabeta/CD19-depleted stem cell transplant. The CDR3 DNA reads TGTGCCAGCAGACAGACTAGCGGGAGGACAGATACGCAGTATTTT. Translated: CASRQTSGRTDTQYF.